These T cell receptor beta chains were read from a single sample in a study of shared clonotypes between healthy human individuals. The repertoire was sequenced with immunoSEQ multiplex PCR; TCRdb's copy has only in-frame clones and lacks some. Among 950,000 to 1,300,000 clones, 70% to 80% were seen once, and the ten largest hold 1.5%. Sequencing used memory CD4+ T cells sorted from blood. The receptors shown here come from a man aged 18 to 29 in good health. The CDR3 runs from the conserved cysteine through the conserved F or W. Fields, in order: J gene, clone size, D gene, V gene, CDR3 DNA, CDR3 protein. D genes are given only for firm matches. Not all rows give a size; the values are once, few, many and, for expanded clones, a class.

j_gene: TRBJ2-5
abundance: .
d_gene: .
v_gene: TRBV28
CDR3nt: TGTGCCAGCAGGAGCCTGAGGGGGTACCAAGAGACCCAGTACTTC
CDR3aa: CASRSLRGYQETQYF

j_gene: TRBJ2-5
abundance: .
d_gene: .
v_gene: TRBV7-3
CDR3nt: TGTGCCAGCAGCCAAGGAGGGTCAGGCCCCCAAGAGACCCAGTACTTC
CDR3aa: CASSQGGSGPQETQYF

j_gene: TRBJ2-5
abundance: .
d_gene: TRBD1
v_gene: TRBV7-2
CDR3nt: TGTGCCAGCAGCTTAAACAGGGGTGGGGAGACCCAGTACTTC
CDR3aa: CASSLNRGGETQYF

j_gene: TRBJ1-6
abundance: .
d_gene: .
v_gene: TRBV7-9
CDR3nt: TGTGCCAGCAGCTCACCCAGTACAGATAATTCACCCCTCCACTTT
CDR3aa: CASSSPSTDNSPLHF

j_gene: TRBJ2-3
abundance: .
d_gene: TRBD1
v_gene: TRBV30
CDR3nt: TGTGCCTGGAGTTCCGGGACAGGACCCACAGATACGCAGTATTTT
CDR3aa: CAWSSGTGPTDTQYF

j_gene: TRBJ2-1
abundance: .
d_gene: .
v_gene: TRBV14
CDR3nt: TGTGCCAGCAGCCAAGAAAGACAGGAGATCTACAATGAGCAGTTCTTC
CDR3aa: CASSQERQEIYNEQFF

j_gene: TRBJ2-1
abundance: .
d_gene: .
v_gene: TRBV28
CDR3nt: TGTGCCAGCAGTTTTTCGGGACATTCCTCCTACAATGAGCAGTTCTTC
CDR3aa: CASSFSGHSSYNEQFF

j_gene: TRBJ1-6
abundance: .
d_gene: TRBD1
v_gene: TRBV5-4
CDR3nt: TGTGCCAGCAGCGGCCCCCGGGACAGAAATTCACCCCTCCACTTT
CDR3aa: CASSGPRDRNSPLHF

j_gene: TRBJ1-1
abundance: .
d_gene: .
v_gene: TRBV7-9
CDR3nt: TGTGCCAGCAGCTTAGACAGGGTCGAGACTGAAGCTTTCTTT
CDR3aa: CASSLDRVETEAFF

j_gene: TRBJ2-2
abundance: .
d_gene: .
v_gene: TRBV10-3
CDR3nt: TGTGCCACAATGCGCCTTGGGGAGCTGTTTTTT
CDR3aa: CATMRLGELFF

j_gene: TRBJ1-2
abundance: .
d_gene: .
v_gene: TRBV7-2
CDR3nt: TGTGCCAGCAGCTTAGGAGCGAGAGGGGGAGGCTATGGCTACACCTTC
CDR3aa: CASSLGARGGGYGYTF

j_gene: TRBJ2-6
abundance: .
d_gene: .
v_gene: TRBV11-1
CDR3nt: TGTGCCAGCAGCTTAGCTGGCAGGGGAAAGCCTGGGGCCAACGTCCTGACTTTC
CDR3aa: CASSLAGRGKPGANVLTF

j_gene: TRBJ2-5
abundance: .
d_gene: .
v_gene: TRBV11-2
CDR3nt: TGTGCCAGCAGCTTAGGAGCGACCGGGACTCAAGAGACCCAGTACTTC
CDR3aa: CASSLGATGTQETQYF

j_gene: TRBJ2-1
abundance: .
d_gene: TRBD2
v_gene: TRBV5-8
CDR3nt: TGTGCCAGCAGCTTAGTACTAGCGGGCCCCAATGAGCAGTTCTTC
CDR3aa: CASSLVLAGPNEQFF

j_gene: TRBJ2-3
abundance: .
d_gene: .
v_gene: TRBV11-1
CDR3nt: TGTGCCAGCAGTCCAGACAGGACTCCGCGCGATACGCAGTATTTT
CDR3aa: CASSPDRTPRDTQYF

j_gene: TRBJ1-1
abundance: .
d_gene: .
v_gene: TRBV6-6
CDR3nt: TGTGCCAGCAGCCTTCGGACGGCTAACACTGAAGCTTTCTTT
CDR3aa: CASSLRTANTEAFF

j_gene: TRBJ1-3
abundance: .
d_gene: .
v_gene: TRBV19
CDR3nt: TGTGCCAGTAGTAACCTCTCGGGAAACACCATATATTTT
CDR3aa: CASSNLSGNTIYF

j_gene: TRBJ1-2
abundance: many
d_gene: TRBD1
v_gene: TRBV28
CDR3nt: TGTGCCAGCAGTTTACGGGACAGGGCCTATGGCTACACCTTC
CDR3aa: CASSLRDRAYGYTF

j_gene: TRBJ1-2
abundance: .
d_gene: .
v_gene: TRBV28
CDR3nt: TGTGCCAGCAGTTTAGATCCAACAGACACCTATGGCTACACCTTC
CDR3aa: CASSLDPTDTYGYTF

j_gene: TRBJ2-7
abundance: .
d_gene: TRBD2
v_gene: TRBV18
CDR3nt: TGTGCCAGCTCACCAAACACCGGGACTAGCAGCGAGCAGTACTTC
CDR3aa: CASSPNTGTSSEQYF

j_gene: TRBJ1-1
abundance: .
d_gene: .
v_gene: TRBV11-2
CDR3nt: TGTGCCAGCAGCTTAAGGTGGCGATCCAACACTGAAGCTTTCTTT
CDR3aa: CASSLRWRSNTEAFF

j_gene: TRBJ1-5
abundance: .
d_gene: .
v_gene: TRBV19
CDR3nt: TGTGCCAGTAGTGATGGGAAGCATAGCAATCAGCCCCAGCATTTT
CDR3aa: CASSDGKHSNQPQHF

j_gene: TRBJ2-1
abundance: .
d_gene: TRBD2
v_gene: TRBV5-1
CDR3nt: TGCGCCAGCAGCTTAGGAGCGGGACTAGCGGGCAATGAGCAGTTCTTC
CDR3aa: CASSLGAGLAGNEQFF

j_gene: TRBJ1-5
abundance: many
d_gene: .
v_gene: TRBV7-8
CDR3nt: TGTGCCAGCAGCTCCCGGGGGGATCAGCCCCAGCATTTT
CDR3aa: CASSSRGDQPQHF

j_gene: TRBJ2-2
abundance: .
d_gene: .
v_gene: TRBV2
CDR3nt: TGTGCCAGCAGTCTTGATACAGGGTTCACCGGGGAGCTGTTTTTT
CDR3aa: CASSLDTGFTGELFF

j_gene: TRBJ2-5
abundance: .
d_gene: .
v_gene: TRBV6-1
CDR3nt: TGTGCCAGCAGTCAAGGTGGAACCCAGTACTTC
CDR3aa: CASSQGGTQYF

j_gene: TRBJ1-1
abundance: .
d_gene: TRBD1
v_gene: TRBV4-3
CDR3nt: TGCGCCAGCAGCCGGGCCGGGACAGACACTGAAGCTTTCTTT
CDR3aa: CASSRAGTDTEAFF

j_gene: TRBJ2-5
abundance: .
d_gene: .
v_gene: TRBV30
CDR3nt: TGTGCCTCCGGAAGGGGGTGGGAGCAGTACTTC
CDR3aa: CASGRGWEQYF

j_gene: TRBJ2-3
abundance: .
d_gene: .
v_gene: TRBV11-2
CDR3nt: TGTGCCAGCAGCCCCCGGGGCTCAGCAGATACGCAGTATTTT
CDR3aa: CASSPRGSADTQYF

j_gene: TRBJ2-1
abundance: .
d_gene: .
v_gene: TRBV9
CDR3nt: TGTGCCAGCAGCGTAGTGGGGGACTCCTACAATGAGCAGTTCTTC
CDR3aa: CASSVVGDSYNEQFF

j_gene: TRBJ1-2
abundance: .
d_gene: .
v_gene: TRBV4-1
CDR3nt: TGCGCCAGCAGCCAAGATATCGCAGGGACTAACTATGGCTACACCTTC
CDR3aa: CASSQDIAGTNYGYTF

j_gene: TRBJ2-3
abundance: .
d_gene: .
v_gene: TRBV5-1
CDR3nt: TGCGCCAGCAGCTTGACAGGTCAGGGTGGTACCACAGATACGCAGTATTTT
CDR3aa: CASSLTGQGGTTDTQYF

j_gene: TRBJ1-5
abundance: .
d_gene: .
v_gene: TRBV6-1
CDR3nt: TGTGCCAGCTCTAAGGGGAATAGCAATCAGCCCCAGCATTTT
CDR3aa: CASSKGNSNQPQHF